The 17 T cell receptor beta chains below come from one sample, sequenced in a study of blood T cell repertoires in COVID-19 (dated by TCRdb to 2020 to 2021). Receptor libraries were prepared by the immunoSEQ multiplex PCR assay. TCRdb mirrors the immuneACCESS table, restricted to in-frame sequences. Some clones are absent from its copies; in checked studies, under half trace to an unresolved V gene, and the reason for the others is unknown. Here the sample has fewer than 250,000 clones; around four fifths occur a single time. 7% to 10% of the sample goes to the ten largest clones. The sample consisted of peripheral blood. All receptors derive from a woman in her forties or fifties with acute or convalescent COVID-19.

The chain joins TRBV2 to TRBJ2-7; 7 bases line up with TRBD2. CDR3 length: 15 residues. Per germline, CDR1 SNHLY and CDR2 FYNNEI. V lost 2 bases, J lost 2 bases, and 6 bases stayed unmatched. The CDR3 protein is CASSELPGGAYEQYF. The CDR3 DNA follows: TGTGCCAGCAGTGAACTCCCTGGGGGGGCCTACGAGCAGTACTTC.

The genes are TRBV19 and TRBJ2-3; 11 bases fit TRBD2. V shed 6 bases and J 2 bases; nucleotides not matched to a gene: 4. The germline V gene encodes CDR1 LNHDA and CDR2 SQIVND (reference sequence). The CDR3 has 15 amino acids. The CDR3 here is CASSRSGRDTDTQYF. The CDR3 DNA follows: TGTGCCAGTAGCCGTAGCGGGAGGGACACAGATACGCAGTATTTT.

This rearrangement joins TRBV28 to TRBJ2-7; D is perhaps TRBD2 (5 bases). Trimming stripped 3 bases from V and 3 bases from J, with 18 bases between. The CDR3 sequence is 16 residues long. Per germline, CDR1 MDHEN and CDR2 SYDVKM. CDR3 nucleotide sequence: TGTGCCAGCAGTTTTTCCGGGATGAAGGGATTCTACGAGCAGTACTTC. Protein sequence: CASSFSGMKGFYEQYF.

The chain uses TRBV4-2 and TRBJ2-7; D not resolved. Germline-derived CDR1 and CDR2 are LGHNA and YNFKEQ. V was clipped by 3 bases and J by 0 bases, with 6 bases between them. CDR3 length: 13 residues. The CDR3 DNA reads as TGTGCCAGCAGCCAGGGCAGCTCCTACGAGCAGTACTTC. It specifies CASSQGSSYEQYF.

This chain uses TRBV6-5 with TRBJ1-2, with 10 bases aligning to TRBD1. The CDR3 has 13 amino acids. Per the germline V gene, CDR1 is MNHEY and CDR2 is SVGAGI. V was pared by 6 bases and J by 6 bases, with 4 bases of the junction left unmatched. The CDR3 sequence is CASRLDRGHGYTF. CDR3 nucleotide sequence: TGTGCCAGCAGACTCGACAGGGGGCATGGCTACACCTTC.

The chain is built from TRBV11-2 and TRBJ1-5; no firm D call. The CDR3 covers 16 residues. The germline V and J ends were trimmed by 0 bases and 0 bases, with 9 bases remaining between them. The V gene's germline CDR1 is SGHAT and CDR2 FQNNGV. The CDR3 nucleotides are TGTGCCAGCAGCTTAGATAACAGATATAGCAATCAGCCCCAGCATTTT. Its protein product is CASSLDNRYSNQPQHF.

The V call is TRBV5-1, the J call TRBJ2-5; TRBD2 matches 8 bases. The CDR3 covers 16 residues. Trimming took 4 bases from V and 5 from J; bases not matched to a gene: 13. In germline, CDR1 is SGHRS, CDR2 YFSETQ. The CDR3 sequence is CASSQAPSGSGETQYF. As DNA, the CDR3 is TGCGCCAGCAGCCAAGCGCCAAGCGGGAGTGGGGAGACCCAGTACTTC.

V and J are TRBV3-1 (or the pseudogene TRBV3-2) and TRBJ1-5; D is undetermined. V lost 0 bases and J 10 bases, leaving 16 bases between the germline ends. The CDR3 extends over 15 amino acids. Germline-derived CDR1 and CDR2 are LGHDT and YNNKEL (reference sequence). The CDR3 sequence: CASSQDLIRGQPQHF. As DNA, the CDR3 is TGTGCCAGCAGCCAAGATCTGATTCGCGGGCAACCCCAGCATTTT.

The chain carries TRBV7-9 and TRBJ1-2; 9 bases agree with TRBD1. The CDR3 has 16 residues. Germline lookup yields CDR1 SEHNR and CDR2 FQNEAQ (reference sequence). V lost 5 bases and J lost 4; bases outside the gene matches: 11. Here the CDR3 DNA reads TGTGCCAGCAGCCAACAGGCAGGGACAGGGACCTATGGCTACACCTTC. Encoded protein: CASSQQAGTGTYGYTF.

The CDR3 bases are TGTGCCAGCAGCTTGTTGCGGACTAGCTACAATGAGCAGTTCTTC. This sequence encodes CASSLLRTSYNEQFF. The V gene is TRBV5-6, the J gene TRBJ2-1, with 7 positions matching TRBD2. The germline CDR1 and CDR2 sequences are SGHDT and YYEEEE. J was trimmed by 3 bases and V by 1 base; bases with no gene match: 4. CDR3 length equals 15 residues.

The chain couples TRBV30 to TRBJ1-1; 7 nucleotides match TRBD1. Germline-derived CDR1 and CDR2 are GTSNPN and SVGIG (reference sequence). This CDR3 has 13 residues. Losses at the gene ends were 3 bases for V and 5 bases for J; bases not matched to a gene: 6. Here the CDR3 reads CAWSDRVETEAFF. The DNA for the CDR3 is TGTGCCTGGAGCGACAGGGTGGAGACTGAAGCTTTCTTT.

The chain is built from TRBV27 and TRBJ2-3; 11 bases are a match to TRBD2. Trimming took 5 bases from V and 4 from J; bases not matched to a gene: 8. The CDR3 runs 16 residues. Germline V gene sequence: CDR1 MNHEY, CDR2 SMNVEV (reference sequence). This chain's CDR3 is CASSPLTSGSPDTQYF. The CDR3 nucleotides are TGTGCCAGCAGTCCTCTTACTAGCGGGAGCCCAGATACGCAGTATTTT.

The CDR3 region has the DNA TGTGCCAGCAGCGCGCCGGGACTAGCGGGAGCCGGGTCCTACAATGAGCAGTTCTTC. Protein: CASSAPGLAGAGSYNEQFF. The rearrangement links TRBV27 to TRBJ2-1, with TRBD2 identical over 14 bases. The CDR3 totals 19 residues. From germline, CDR1 is MNHEY and CDR2 SMNVEV (reference sequence). V was pared by 6 bases and J by 1 base, with 11 bases of the junction left unmatched.

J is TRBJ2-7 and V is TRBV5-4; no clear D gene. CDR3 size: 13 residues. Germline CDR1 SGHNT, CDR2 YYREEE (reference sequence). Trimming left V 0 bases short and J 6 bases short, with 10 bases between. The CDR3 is CASSLEPPSEQYF. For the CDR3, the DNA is TGTGCCAGCAGCTTGGAGCCACCTTCCGAGCAGTACTTC.

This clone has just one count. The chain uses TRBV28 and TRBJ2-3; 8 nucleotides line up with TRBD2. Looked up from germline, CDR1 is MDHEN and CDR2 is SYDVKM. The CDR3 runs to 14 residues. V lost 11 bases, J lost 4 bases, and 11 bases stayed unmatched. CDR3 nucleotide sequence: TGTGCCTCCATCCGGGGGGGATCCGCAGATACGCAGTATTTT. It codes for CASIRGGSADTQYF.

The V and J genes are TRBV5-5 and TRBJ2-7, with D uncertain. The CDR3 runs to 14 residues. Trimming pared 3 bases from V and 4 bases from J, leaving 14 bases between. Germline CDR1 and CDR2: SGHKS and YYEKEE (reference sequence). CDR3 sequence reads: CASSSGGSLYEQYF. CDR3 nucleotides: TGTGCCAGCAGCTCTGGCGGAAGTCTATACGAGCAGTACTTC.

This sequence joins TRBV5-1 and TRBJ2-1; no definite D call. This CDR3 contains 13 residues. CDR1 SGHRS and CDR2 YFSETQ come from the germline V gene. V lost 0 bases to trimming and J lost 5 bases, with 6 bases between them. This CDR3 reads CASSLAPDNEQFF. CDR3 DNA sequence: TGCGCCAGCAGCTTGGCCCCAGACAATGAGCAGTTCTTC. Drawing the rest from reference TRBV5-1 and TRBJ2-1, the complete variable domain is KAGVTQTPRYLIKTRGQQVTLSCSPISGHRSVSWYQQTPGQGLQFLFEYFSETQRNKGNFPGRFSGRQFSNSRSEMNVSTLELGDSALYLCASSLAPDNEQFFGPGTRLTVL.